This entry concerns a single T cell receptor (beta chain). Its antigen is still unknown. This entry belongs to a study of PD-L1 blockade in urothelial cancer. Across the study: In the patient group, about 90% of the roughly 29 were males with bladder-origin urothelial cancer. Blood was tested 3 weeks (second dose) and 6 weeks into treatment.

The CDR3 spans 15 residues. Germline V gives CDR1 MNHEY, CDR2 SMNVEV (reference sequence). The ends were cut back, 6 bases at V and 4 bases at J, with 16 bases in the middle. Study-level findings and limits: Having blood TCR clonality under the median before treatment predicted better survival.

Produced via immunoSEQ multiplex PCR; TCRdb's table is partial and in-frame only. The sample contains 46,000 or so clones, 87% of which appear only once. The rearrangement uses TRBV27 and TRBJ2-1; D possibly corresponds to TRBD2 (6 bases). Sequences were derived from PBMCs, sampled around atezolizumab (anti-PD-L1) treatment. This clonotype was sampled from a man aged 55 to 70 with urothelial cancer. This chain's CDR3 is CASRPGTGVYNEQFF. In DNA, the CDR3 is TGTGCCAGCAGACCCGGGACGGGAGTTTACAATGAGCAGTTCTTC.